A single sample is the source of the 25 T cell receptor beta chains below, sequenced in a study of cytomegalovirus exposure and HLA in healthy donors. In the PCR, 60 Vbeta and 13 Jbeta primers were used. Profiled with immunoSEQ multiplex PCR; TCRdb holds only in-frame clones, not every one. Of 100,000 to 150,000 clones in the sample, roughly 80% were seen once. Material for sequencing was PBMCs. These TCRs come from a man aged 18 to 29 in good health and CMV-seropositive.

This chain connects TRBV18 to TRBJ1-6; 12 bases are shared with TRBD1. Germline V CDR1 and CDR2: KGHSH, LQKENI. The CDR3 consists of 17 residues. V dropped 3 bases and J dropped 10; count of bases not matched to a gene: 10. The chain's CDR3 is CASSPTGGGTGGSPLHF. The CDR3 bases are TGTGCCAGCTCACCTACGGGAGGTGGGACAGGGGGCTCACCCCTCCACTTT.

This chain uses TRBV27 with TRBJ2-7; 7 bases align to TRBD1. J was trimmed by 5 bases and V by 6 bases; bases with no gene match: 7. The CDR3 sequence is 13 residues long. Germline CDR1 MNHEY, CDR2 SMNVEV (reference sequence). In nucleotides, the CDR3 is TGTGCCAGCAGCCGAGACAGGGCCAACGAGCAGTACTTC. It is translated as CASSRDRANEQYF.

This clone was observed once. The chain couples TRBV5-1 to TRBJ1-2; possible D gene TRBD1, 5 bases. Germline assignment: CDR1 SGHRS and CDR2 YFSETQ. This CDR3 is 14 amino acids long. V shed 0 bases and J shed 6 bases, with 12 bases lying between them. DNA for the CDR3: TGCGCCAGCAGCTTGGAGCTGGGAGGGGATGGCTACACCTTC. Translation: CASSLELGGDGYTF.

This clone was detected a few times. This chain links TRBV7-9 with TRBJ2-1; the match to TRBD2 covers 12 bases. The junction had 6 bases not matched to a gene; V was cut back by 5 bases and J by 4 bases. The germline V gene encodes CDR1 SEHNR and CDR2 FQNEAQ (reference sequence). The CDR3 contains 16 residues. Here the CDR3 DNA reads TGTGCCAGCAGCCCGGACGGACTAGCGGGGTACAATGAGCAGTTCTTC. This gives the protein CASSPDGLAGYNEQFF. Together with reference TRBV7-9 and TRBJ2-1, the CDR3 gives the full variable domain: DTGVSQNPRHKITKRGQNVTFRCDPISEHNRLYWYRQTLGQGPEFLTYFQNEAQLEKSRLLSDRFSAERPKGSFSTLEIQRTEQGDSAMYLCASSPDGLAGYNEQFFGPGTRLTVL.

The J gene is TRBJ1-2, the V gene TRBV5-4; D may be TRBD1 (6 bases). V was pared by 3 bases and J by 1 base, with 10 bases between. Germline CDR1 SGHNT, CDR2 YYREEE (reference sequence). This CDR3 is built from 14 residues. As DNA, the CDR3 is TGTGCCAGCAGCTATCAGGGGAGTAACTATGGCTACACCTTC. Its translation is CASSYQGSNYGYTF.

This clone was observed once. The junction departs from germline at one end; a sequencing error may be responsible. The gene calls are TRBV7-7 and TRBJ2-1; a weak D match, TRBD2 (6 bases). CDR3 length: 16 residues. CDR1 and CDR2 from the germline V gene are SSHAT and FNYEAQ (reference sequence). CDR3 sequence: CASSANLAWGVDEQFF. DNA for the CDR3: TGTGCTAGCAGCGCGAACCTAGCGTGGGGTGTGGATGAGCAGTTCTTC.

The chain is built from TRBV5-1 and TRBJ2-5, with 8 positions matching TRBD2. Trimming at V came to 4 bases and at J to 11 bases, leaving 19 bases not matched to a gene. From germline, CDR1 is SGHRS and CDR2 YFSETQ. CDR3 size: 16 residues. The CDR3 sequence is CASSPQSPGTSYEQYF. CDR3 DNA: TGCGCCAGCAGCCCGCAATCACCCGGGACTAGTTATGAGCAGTACTTC.

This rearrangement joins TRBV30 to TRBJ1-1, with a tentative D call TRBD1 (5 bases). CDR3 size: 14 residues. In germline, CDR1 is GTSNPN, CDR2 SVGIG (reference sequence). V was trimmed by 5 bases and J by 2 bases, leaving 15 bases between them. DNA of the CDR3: TGTGCCTGGGGAAAAGGGGATCCAAACACTGAAGCTTTCTTT. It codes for CAWGKGDPNTEAFF.

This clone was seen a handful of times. The CDR3 nucleotides read TGTGCCAGCTCGATAGGGACAGTGATAACCTACGAGCAGTACTTC. Its translation: CASSIGTVITYEQYF. V is TRBV25-1 and J is TRBJ2-7; 7 bases match TRBD1. The CDR3 consists of 15 residues. The trim removed 8 bases at V and 2 bases at J, leaving 12 bases unmatched. CDR1 is MGHDK, CDR2 SYGVNS, per germline.

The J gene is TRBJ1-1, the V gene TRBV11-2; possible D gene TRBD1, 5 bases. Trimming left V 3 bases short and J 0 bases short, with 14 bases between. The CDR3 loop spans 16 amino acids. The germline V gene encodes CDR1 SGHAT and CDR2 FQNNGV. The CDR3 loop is CASSFAPQDVNTEAFF. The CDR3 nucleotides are TGTGCCAGCAGCTTTGCCCCACAGGACGTGAACACTGAAGCTTTCTTT.

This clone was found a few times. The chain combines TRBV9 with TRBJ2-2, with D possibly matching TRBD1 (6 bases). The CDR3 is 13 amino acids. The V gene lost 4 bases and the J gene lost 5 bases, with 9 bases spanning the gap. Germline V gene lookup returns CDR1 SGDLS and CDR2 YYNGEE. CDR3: CASSQGGTGELFF. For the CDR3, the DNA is TGTGCCAGCAGCCAAGGGGGTACCGGGGAGCTGTTTTTT.

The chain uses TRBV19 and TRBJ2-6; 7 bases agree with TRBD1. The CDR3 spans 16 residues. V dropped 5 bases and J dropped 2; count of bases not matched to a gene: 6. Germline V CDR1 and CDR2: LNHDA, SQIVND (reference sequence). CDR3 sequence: CASSPGDRAGANVLTF. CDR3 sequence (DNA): TGTGCCAGTAGTCCCGGAGACAGGGCTGGGGCCAACGTCCTGACTTTC.

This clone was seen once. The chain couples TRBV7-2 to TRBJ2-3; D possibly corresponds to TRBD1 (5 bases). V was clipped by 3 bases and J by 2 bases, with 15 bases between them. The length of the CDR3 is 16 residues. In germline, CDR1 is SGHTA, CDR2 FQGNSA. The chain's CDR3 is CASSFFGAGNTDTQYF. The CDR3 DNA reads TGTGCCAGCAGCTTTTTTGGCGCAGGGAACACAGATACGCAGTATTTT.

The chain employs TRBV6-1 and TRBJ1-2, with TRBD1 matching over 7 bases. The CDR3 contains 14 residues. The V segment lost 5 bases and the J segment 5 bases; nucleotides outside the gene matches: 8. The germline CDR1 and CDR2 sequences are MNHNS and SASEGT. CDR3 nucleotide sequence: TGTGCCAGCAGTAAGCACAGGGGAGGATATGGCTACACCTTC. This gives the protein CASSKHRGGYGYTF.

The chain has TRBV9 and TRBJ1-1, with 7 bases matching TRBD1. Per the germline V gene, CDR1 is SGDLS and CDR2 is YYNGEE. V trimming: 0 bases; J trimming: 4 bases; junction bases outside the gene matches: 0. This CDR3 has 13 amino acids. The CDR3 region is CASSVGQGTEAFF. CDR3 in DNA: TGTGCCAGCAGCGTAGGACAGGGCACTGAAGCTTTCTTT.

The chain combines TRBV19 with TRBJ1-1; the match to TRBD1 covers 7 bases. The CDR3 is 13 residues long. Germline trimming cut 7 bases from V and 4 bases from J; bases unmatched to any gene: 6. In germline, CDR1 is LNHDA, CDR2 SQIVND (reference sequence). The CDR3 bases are TGTGCCAGTACCATTGACAGGGCCACTGAAGCTTTCTTT. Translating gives CASTIDRATEAFF.

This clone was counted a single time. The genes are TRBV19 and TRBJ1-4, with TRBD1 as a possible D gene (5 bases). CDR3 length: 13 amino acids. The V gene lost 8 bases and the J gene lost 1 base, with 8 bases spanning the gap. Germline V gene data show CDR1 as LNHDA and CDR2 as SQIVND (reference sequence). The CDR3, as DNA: TGTGCCAGTCTCCAGGGAACTAATGAAAAACTGTTTTTT. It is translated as CASLQGTNEKLFF. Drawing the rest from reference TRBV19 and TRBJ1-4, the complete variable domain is DGGITQSPKYLFRKEGQNVTLSCEQNLNHDAMYWYRQDPGQGLRLIYYSQIVNDFQKGDIAEGYSVSREKKESFPLTVTSAQKNPTAFYLCASLQGTNEKLFFGSGTQLSVL.

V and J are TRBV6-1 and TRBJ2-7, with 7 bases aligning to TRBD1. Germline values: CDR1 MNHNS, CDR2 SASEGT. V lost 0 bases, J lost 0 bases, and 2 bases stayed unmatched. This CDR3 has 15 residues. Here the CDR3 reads CASSEADRSSYEQYF. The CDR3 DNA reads TGTGCCAGCAGTGAAGCGGACAGGTCCTCCTACGAGCAGTACTTC.

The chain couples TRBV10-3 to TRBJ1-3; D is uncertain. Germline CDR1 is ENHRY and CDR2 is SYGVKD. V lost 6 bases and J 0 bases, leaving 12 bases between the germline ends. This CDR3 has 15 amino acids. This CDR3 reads CAIRAERLSGNTIYF. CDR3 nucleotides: TGTGCCATCAGGGCCGAAAGACTCTCTGGAAACACCATATATTTT.

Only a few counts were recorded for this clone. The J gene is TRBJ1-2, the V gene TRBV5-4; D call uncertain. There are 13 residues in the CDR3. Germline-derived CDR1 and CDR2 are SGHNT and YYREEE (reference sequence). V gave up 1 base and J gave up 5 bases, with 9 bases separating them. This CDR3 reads CASSLPSEYGYTF. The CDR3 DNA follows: TGTGCCAGCAGCTTGCCGAGCGAATATGGCTACACCTTC.

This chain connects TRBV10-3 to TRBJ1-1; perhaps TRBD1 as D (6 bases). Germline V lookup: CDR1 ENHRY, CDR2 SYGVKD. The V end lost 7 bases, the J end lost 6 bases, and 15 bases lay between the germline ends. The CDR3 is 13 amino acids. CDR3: CAITGSRGAEAFF. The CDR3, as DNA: TGTGCCATCACGGGCTCCAGGGGTGCTGAAGCTTTCTTT.

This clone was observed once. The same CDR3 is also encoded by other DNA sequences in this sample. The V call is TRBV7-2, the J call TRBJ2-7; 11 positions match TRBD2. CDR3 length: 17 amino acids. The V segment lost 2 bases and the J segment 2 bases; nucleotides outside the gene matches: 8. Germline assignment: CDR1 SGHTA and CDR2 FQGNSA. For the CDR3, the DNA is TGTGCCAGCAGCTTATGGGGGGGACTAGCGGAGACCTACGAGCAGTACTTC. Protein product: CASSLWGGLAETYEQYF.

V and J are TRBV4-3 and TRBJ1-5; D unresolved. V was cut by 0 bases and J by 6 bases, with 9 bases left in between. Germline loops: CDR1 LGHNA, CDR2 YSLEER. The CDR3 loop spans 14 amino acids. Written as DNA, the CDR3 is TGCGCCAGCAGCCAAGAGATTTATAGTCAGCCCCAGCATTTT. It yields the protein CASSQEIYSQPQHF.

CDR3 nucleotides: TGCAGCGTTATCGGAGGATCCGAGCAGTTCTTC. It encodes CSVIGGSEQFF. V and J are TRBV29-1 and TRBJ2-1, with D tentatively TRBD2 (5 bases). The CDR3 length is 11 residues. V was trimmed by 5 bases and J by 10 bases, leaving 12 bases between them. The germline gives CDR1 SQVTM, CDR2 ANQGSEA.

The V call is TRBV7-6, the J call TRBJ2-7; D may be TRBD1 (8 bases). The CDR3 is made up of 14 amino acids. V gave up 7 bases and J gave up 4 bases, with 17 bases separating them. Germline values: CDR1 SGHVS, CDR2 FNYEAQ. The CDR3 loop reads CASMRGQGGYEQYF. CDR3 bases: TGTGCCAGCATGAGAGGACAGGGAGGGTACGAGCAGTACTTC. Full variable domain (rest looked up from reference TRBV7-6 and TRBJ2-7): GAGVSQSPRYKVTKRGQDVALRCDPISGHVSLYWYRQALGQGPEFLTYFNYEAQQDKSGLPNDRFSAERPEGSISTLTIQRTEQRDSAMYRCASMRGQGGYEQYFGPGTRLTVT.